These T cell receptor beta chains were read from a single sample in a study of blood T cell repertoires in COVID-19. Assay: immunoSEQ multiplex PCR; the TCRdb copy retains only in-frame clones and omits some. There are 150,000 to 200,000 clones in the sample; approximately 79% occur only once, and approximately 15% lies in the top ten. Sequencing was done on a sample of peripheral blood. These TCRs come from a man between 60 and 70 years old with active or convalescent COVID-19. Both conserved end residues are part of each CDR3. Each record gives: V gene, clone size, J gene, D gene, CDR3 protein, CDR3 DNA. The D gene is left open where the match is weak. The listing skips clone size in some rows; elsewhere it reads once, few, many or a size class.

>TRBV4-3|NA|TRBJ1-6|NA
CASSQITGVDSPLHF
TGCGCCAGCAGCCAAATTACAGGCGTCGATTCACCCCTCCACTTT
>TRBV18|few|TRBJ2-2|NA
CASSPRDDSTGELFF
TGTGCCAGCTCACCACGTGACGACAGTACCGGGGAGCTGTTTTTT
>TRBV28|NA|TRBJ1-2|TRBD1
CASSSPGTGYGYTF
TGTGCCAGCAGTTCCCCCGGGACAGGGTATGGCTACACCTTC
>TRBV4-2|NA|TRBJ2-6|NA
CASSQEIPTGGANVLTF
TGTGCCAGCAGCCAAGAAATCCCAACGGGTGGGGCCAACGTCCTGACTTTC
>TRBV24-1|few|TRBJ1-1|TRBD1
CATSDGQAMDTEAFF
TGTGCCACCAGTGATGGACAGGCCATGGACACTGAAGCTTTCTTT
>TRBV19|NA|TRBJ2-2|TRBD2
CASSMGGEFSNTGELFF
TGTGCCAGTAGTATGGGAGGGGAGTTTTCGAACACCGGGGAGCTGTTTTTT
>TRBV7-3|NA|TRBJ2-3|NA
CASSLTLGGTDTQYF
TGTGCCAGCAGCTTAACGTTAGGAGGCACAGATACGCAGTATTTT
>TRBV11-2|NA|TRBJ2-2|NA
CARRPRNTGELFF
TGTGCAAGGAGACCCAGAAACACCGGGGAGCTGTTTTTT
>TRBV14|NA|TRBJ2-1|TRBD2
CASSQGELAGGGSYNEQFF
TGTGCCAGCAGCCAAGGGGAACTAGCGGGAGGGGGCTCCTACAATGAGCAGTTCTTC
>TRBV5-1|NA|TRBJ2-3|TRBD2
CASSLASGGSGGTDTQYF
TGCGCCAGCAGCTTGGCTTCCGGGGGAAGCGGGGGCACAGATACGCAGTATTTT
>TRBV10-3|NA|TRBJ2-7|NA
CAISELHREQYF
TGTGCCATCAGTGAATTACACCGCGAGCAGTACTTC
>TRBV9|NA|TRBJ2-1|TRBD2
CASSLRLAGAYNEQFF
TGTGCCAGCAGCCTGAGACTAGCGGGGGCCTACAATGAGCAGTTCTTC
>TRBV14|NA|TRBJ2-2|TRBD1
CASSPGTVNTGELFF
TGTGCCAGCAGCCCCGGGACAGTCAACACCGGGGAGCTGTTTTTT
>TRBV29-1|NA|TRBJ1-2|TRBD1
CSVGQGGYGYTF
TGCAGCGTTGGTCAGGGGGGCTATGGCTACACCTTC
>TRBV10-3|NA|TRBJ1-2|TRBD1
CASNQQGQPNYGYTF
TGTGCCAGCAACCAGCAGGGACAGCCTAACTATGGCTACACCTTC
>TRBV7-2|NA|TRBJ2-7|TRBD2
CASSLGSSGSIEQYF
TGTGCCAGCAGCTTAGGCAGTAGCGGGTCGATCGAGCAGTACTTC
>TRBV10-3|NA|TRBJ1-6|TRBD1
CAISEPGQGGNSPLHF
TGTGCCATCAGTGAGCCCGGACAGGGAGGTAATTCACCCCTCCACTTT
>TRBV27|few|TRBJ2-7|TRBD2
CASSLSLAGIDEQYF
TGTGCCAGCAGTTTATCTCTAGCGGGGATCGACGAGCAGTACTTC
>TRBV3-1/TRBV3-2|NA|TRBJ2-3|TRBD2
CASSLIAGAFDTQYF
TGTGCCAGCAGCCTTATAGCGGGAGCCTTTGATACGCAGTATTTT
>TRBV19|NA|TRBJ1-5|NA
CASSLIPGSRQPQHF
TGTGCCAGTAGCCTAATCCCAGGGTCAAGGCAGCCCCAGCATTTT
>TRBV4-3|NA|TRBJ1-1|TRBD1
CASSQGNRGQKAFF
TGCGCCAGCAGCCAAGGAAACAGGGGGCAAAAAGCTTTCTTT
>TRBV30|NA|TRBJ2-5|TRBD2
CAWSGASGSVETQYF
TGTGCCTGGAGCGGCGCTAGCGGGAGCGTTGAGACCCAGTACTTC
>TRBV25-1|NA|TRBJ2-3|NA
CASREGTDTQYF
TGTGCCAGCAGGGAGGGTACAGATACGCAGTATTTT
>TRBV6-6|NA|TRBJ1-1|TRBD1
CASSYGQGGLGTEAFF
TGTGCCAGCAGTTACGGACAGGGGGGATTGGGGACTGAAGCTTTCTTT
>TRBV29-1|NA|TRBJ2-7|NA
CSGLGYSYEQYF
TGCAGCGGTCTAGGATACTCCTACGAGCAGTACTTC
>TRBV6-4|NA|TRBJ2-5|TRBD1
CASSDSRGQGRKETQYF
TGTGCCAGCAGTGACTCGCGGGGACAGGGGAGAAAAGAGACCCAGTACTTC
>TRBV13|NA|TRBJ2-7|NA
CASSLGAIVYEQYF
TGTGCCAGCAGCTTAGGAGCCATAGTCTACGAGCAGTACTTC
>TRBV11-2|NA|TRBJ2-7|NA
CASSLLGRRPTYEQYF
TGTGCCAGCAGCTTACTTGGCAGGCGACCTACCTACGAGCAGTACTTC
>TRBV18|few|TRBJ2-7|TRBD2
CASSPQLAAAYEQYF
TGTGCCAGCTCACCCCAACTAGCGGCCGCCTACGAGCAGTACTTC
>TRBV7-2|NA|TRBJ1-1|NA
CASSLAGVNTEAFF
TGTGCCAGCAGCTTGGCAGGGGTAAACACTGAAGCTTTCTTT
>TRBV19|NA|TRBJ2-2|TRBD2
CASSSGRDTGELFF
TGTGCCAGTAGTAGCGGGAGGGACACCGGGGAGCTGTTTTTT
>TRBV19|NA|TRBJ2-2|TRBD2
CASKLAGVTGELFF
TGTGCCAGCAAACTAGCGGGAGTCACCGGGGAGCTGTTTTTT
>TRBV20-1|few|TRBJ2-5|NA
CSALAYETQYF
TGCAGTGCTTTAGCGTACGAGACCCAGTACTTC
>TRBV19|NA|TRBJ1-5|TRBD1
CASSIGTGSQPQHF
TGTGCCAGTAGTATCGGGACAGGGAGTCAGCCCCAGCATTTT
>TRBV5-1|NA|TRBJ2-5|NA
CASSLSQETQYF
TGCGCCAGCAGCTTGTCTCAAGAGACCCAGTACTTC
>TRBV6-5|NA|TRBJ1-2|NA
CASSYSTQAYGYTF
TGTGCCAGCAGTTACTCGACGCAGGCGTATGGCTACACCTTC
>TRBV6-5|NA|TRBJ2-7|NA
CASSYGESYEQYF
TGTGCCAGCAGTTACGGGGAGTCCTACGAGCAGTACTTC
>TRBV30|NA|TRBJ2-3|TRBD1
CAWTRDSLTDTQYF
TGTGCCTGGACTCGGGACAGTCTCACAGATACGCAGTATTTT
>TRBV7-2|NA|TRBJ1-5|NA
CASSLEIRNSNQPQHF
TGTGCCAGCAGCTTAGAAATCAGAAATAGCAATCAGCCCCAGCATTTT
>TRBV4-1|once|TRBJ1-4|NA
CASSQERGEKLFF
TGCGCCAGCAGCCAAGAAAGGGGGGAAAAACTGTTTTTT
>TRBV28|once|TRBJ2-3|TRBD2
CASSSGLAGGLSTDTQYF
TGTGCCAGCAGTTCGGGACTAGCGGGAGGCCTAAGCACAGATACGCAGTATTTT
>TRBV11-2|NA|TRBJ2-7|TRBD2
CASSSGLAFHEQYF
TGTGCCAGCAGTAGCGGACTAGCGTTCCACGAGCAGTACTTC
>TRBV3-1/TRBV3-2|NA|TRBJ1-2|NA
CASSQVDSSYTF
TGTGCCAGCAGCCAAGTCGACAGTAGCTACACCTTC
>TRBV6-6|NA|TRBJ2-2|TRBD2
CASAERDFNTGELFF
TGTGCCAGCGCTGAGCGGGACTTTAACACCGGGGAGCTGTTTTTT
>TRBV27|few|TRBJ2-7|NA
CASTTALGAPYEQYF
TGTGCCAGCACGACCGCCCTGGGGGCACCCTACGAGCAGTACTTC
>TRBV19|NA|TRBJ1-5|NA
CASTQHVWGQGNQPQHF
TGTGCCAGTACTCAACACGTTTGGGGCCAGGGGAATCAGCCCCAGCATTTT
>TRBV9|NA|TRBJ1-5|NA
CASSVDGALDQPQHF
TGTGCCAGCAGCGTAGATGGGGCGTTGGATCAGCCCCAGCATTTT
>TRBV6-5|NA|TRBJ1-2|TRBD1
CASTPTGGGLGYTF
TGTGCCAGCACCCCGACAGGGGGCGGGCTTGGCTACACCTTC
>TRBV5-1|NA|TRBJ1-1|TRBD1
CASSWTGAVNTEAFF
TGCGCCAGCAGCTGGACAGGGGCAGTGAACACTGAAGCTTTCTTT
>TRBV28|NA|TRBJ2-5|NA
CASSKGLRETQYF
TGTGCCAGCAGTAAAGGACTGCGGGAGACCCAGTACTTC